These T cell receptor beta chains were read from a single sample in a study of tumor-infiltrating lymphocytes in primary liver carcinoma. TCRdb ran MiXCR on the multiplex PCR reads and lists one entry per CDR3 protein. The table has tens of thousands of distinct CDR3 sequences, over 65% seen once. The sequenced sample was liver tumor tissue from sampling region 5. Source of these receptors: a man aged 35-49 years with primary liver carcinoma and hepatitis B virus infection. Each CDR3 is given with its conserved first and last residue. A D gene is named only where the DNA matches it firmly. Where a row states a size, it is once, few, many or the class of an expanded clone; other rows omit it.

.	.	TRBV7-3	13	TRBJ1-1	TGTGCCAGCAGCCTAATGGGGAAGACTGAAGCTTTCTTT	CASSLMGKTEAFF
many	.	TRBV28	12	TRBJ2-3	TGTGCCAGCACACGGGCATCAGATACGCAGTATTTT	CASTRASDTQYF
.	.	TRBV9	14	TRBJ2-7	TGTGCCAGCAGCGTCCAGGGGGGAGATTACGAGCAGTACTTC	CASSVQGGDYEQYF
.	.	TRBV29-1	14	TRBJ1-1	TGCAGCGTTGCGCAGGGGTCGGAGGACACTGAAGCTTTCTTT	CSVAQGSEDTEAFF
.	.	TRBV29-1	15	TRBJ1-2	TGCAGCGTTGAGGTACAAGCGGAAGTTAGCTATGGCTACATCTTC	CSVEVQAEVSYGYIF
many	TRBD1	TRBV5-1	15	TRBJ2-5	TGCGCCAGCAGCTGGTCCCGGACAGGGGATGAGACCCAGTACTTC	CASSWSRTGDETQYF
many	.	TRBV30	15	TRBJ2-5	TGTGCCTGGGGCATAACGCCGGGACTTCAAGAGACCCAGTACTTC	CAWGITPGLQETQYF
.	.	TRBV6-1	15	TRBJ2-7	TGCGCCAGCAGTAGGCTGGGCTTCGAGTCGGGCGAGCAGTACTTC	CASSRLGFESGEQYF
large	TRBD2	TRBV11-2	15	TRBJ2-3	TGTGCCAGCAGCCACACTAGCGGCTTCGAGGATACGCAGTATTTT	CASSHTSGFEDTQYF
.	.	TRBV11-2	16	TRBJ2-1	TGTACCAGCAGCTACTCTTCGACTGGCGGTAGGGGAGGCGGGTTCTTC	CTSSYSSTGGRGGGFF
.	TRBD2	TRBV7-3	19	TRBJ2-1	TGTGCCAGCAGCTTAAGGGGTGGACTAGCGGCGTACTCCTACAATGAGCAGTTCTTC	CASSLRGGLAAYSYNEQFF
.	.	TRBV10-3	12	TRBJ2-1	TGTGCCATCAGTGACTGGGCGGATGAGCAGTTCTTC	CAISDWADEQFF
.	.	TRBV29-1	12	TRBJ2-7	TGCAGCGCCAGACAAGACTCCTACGAGCGGTACTTC	CSARQDSYERYF
.	TRBD1	TRBV6-1	15	TRBJ1-2	TGTGCCAGTAGGATGGCAGGGGGTATTGACTATGACTACACCTTC	CASRMAGGIDYDYTF
medium-sized	TRBD2	TRBV6-1	15	TRBJ2-7	TGTGCCAGCAGTGAATGGACTAGCGGGAACGACGAGCAGTACTTC	CASSEWTSGNDEQYF
.	TRBD1	TRBV24-1	15	TRBJ2-1	TGTGCCACCAGCAGAACAGGGGAAGGGGGAGAGACCCAGTTCTTC	CATSRTGEGGETQFF
.	.	TRBV5-6	16	TRBJ2-1	TGTGCCAGCGGCCCAGTGGTAGGGAGTTCCTACAATGAGCAGTTCTTC	CASGPVVGSSYNEQFF
.	.	TRBV7-6	15	TRBJ1-5	TGTGCCAGCAGCTTAGAACCCCGAGGCAATCAGCCCCAGCATTTT	CASSLEPRGNQPQHF
once	.	TRBV7-9	15	TRBJ2-7	TGTGCCAGCCAGTTAGGGAGCGTAAGCTCCTACGATCAGTACTTC	CASQLGSVSSYDQYF
.	TRBD1	TRBV18	16	TRBJ2-3	TGTGCCAGCTCCCGGAGACAGGGGACGGCGATGGATACGCAGTATTTT	CASSRRQGTAMDTQYF
many	TRBD1	TRBV5-1	15	TRBJ1-5	TGCGCCAGCAGCTTGGAAGGGACAGTTAATCAGCCCCAGCATTTT	CASSLEGTVNQPQHF
many	TRBD1	TRBV28	14	TRBJ1-2	TGTGCCAGCAGTCCGCCGGGACAGGGTCGCGGCTACACCTTC	CASSPPGQGRGYTF
.	.	TRBV29-1	13	TRBJ1-5	TGTAGCGTTGTACGGGGGTCAAATCAGCCCCAGCATTTT	CSVVRGSNQPQHF
.	.	TRBV7-9	13	TRBJ2-5	TGTGCCAGCAGCTTTATGGTAGAAGAGATCCACTACTTC	CASSFMVEEIHYF
few	TRBD1	TRBV28	18	TRBJ2-7	TGTACCAGCAGTTTGGGTCCAGGGACAGGGCTAGGGGCCTATGAGCAGTACTTC	CTSSLGPGTGLGAYEQYF
.	TRBD2	TRBV6-2/TRBV6-3	14	TRBJ2-2	TGTGGCAGTATTCCTAGCGGGAGTCCCGGGGAGCTGTTTTTT	CGSIPSGSPGELFF
few	.	TRBV2	15	TRBJ1-2	TGTGCCAGCAGTGCCGATACACAAGGTGGCTATGGCTACACCTTC	CASSADTQGGYGYTF
.	TRBD1	TRBV6-1	14	TRBJ1-5	TGTGCCAGCGGTGAAGGGGGCGGCAATCAGCCCCAACATTTT	CASGEGGGNQPQHF
.	TRBD1	TRBV6-5	14	TRBJ2-2	TGTACCGGCAGGCCGTCAGGGGGCACCGGGGAGCTGTTTTTT	CTGRPSGGTGELFF
once	.	TRBV29-1	18	TRBJ2-1	TGCAGCGCCTTCGGGGAGAGGAGGGTCATAATGTCCTACAATGAGCAGTTCTTC	CSAFGERRVIMSYNEQFF
.	.	TRBV5-1	14	TRBJ2-1	TGCGCCAGCAGCTTGGGGGCTTCCTACAATGAGCAGTTCTTC	CASSLGASYNEQFF
many	.	TRBV21-1	15	TRBJ2-1	TGTGCCAGCAGCAAAGAGGCGGGAGGTAGCAATGAGCAGTTCTTC	CASSKEAGGSNEQFF
.	TRBD1	TRBV6-1	16	TRBJ2-1	TGTGCCAGCAGATCCTATCAGGGGGATTCCTACAATGAACAGTTCTTC	CASRSYQGDSYNEQFF
.	TRBD1	TRBV7-9	15	TRBJ1-2	TGTGCCAGTAGCCTCACAGGGGGCGCGCACTGTGGCTACACCTTC	CASSLTGGAHCGYTF
.	TRBD1	TRBV6-5	16	TRBJ2-6	TGTGTCAGCAGATACCTAAAGGGGGCCGGGGCCAACGTCCTGACTTTC	CVSRYLKGAGANVLTF
.	.	TRBV12-3/TRBV12-4	16	TRBJ2-7	TGTGCCAGCAGTTCACCCGAGAGAGGGAGTCATCGGGAGCAGTACTTC	CASSSPERGSHREQYF
.	.	TRBV2	13	TRBJ2-7	TGTGTCAGCTGTGATAGGCAGTCCTACGAGCAGTACTTC	CVSCDRQSYEQYF
few	.	TRBV11-2	14	TRBJ2-7	TGTGCCAGCAGCTCAACCGACATTGCCTACGAGCAGTACTTC	CASSSTDIAYEQYF
many	.	TRBV6-5	14	TRBJ1-4	TGTGCCAGCAGGCCGGTTGCAACTAATGAAAAACTGTTTTTT	CASRPVATNEKLFF
.	TRBD2	TRBV7-9	20	TRBJ2-1	TGTGCCAGCAGCTTGGCGCCGGGGACTAGCGGTAGCAGCTCCTACTATGAGCTGTTCTTC	CASSLAPGTSGSSSYYELFF
.	.	TRBV6-6	14	TRBJ2-3	TGTGCCAGTACCGGAGACCCGGGAGTCCATACGCAGTGTTTT	CASTGDPGVHTQCF
.	.	TRBV4-2	12	TRBJ1-2	TGTGCCAGCAGCCCTTTACGGGGTGGCTACACCTTC	CASSPLRGGYTF
.	.	TRBV10-1	12	TRBJ2-2	TGCGCCAGCCGTATGAACGCCGGGGAGCTGTTTTTT	CASRMNAGELFF